Described below is a single T cell receptor beta chain sequence and its context. Antigen specificity is unknown. The data derive from a study of CD8 T cells in Susac syndrome. It was with random hexamers that 0.5 to 1 ug RNA was reverse transcribed. Amplification of TCR beta CDR3 by immunoSEQ multiplex PCR spanned 54 Vbeta and 13 Jbeta. TCRdb reprocessed the immunoSEQ multiplex PCR reads via MiXCR and lists one record per CDR3 protein. Among about 440,000 distinct CDR3 sequences listed, roughly 85% were seen once. V lost 6 bases and J lost 1, with 15 bases in between. This CDR3 is 15 amino acids long. Germline V gene sequence: CDR1 MGHRA, CDR2 YSYEKL. The multiple sclerosis controls consisted of treatment-naive patients with relapsing-remitting disease, either stable or active. It was negative isolation that provided the CD8+ and CD4+ T cells, whereas TEMRA cells were enriched by FACS. Points from the study as a whole: The study recognized that the number of individuals in its TCR sequencing and HLA analysis was relatively small.

This receptor was taken from a human donor with multiple sclerosis. The source material was CD8+ T cells from PBMCs. This chain joins TRBV4-1 and TRBJ1-1; D not resolved. CDR3 region: CASSQLTTANTEAFF. CDR3 in DNA: TGCGCCAGCAGTCAACTAACAACAGCGAACACTGAAGCTTTCTTT.